Listed here is a single T cell receptor beta chain. As yet, its antigen is unknown. The sample belongs to a study of graft-versus-host responses after intestinal transplantation. Study-level findings and limits: The authors found GvH clones in recipient marrow, some appearing first in ileum or blood. With peak circulating GvH clone levels came an association with early post-transplant HvG declines.

TCRdb's copy holds only in-frame clones and misses some; the assay was immunoSEQ multiplex PCR. The sample holds 100,000 to 120,000 clones, 93% seen once. The CDR3 is 15 amino acids. V was trimmed by 2 bases and J by 0 bases, leaving 10 bases between them. CDR1 is SGHRS and CDR2 is YFSETQ in the germline V gene. The sequence derives from a human donor who received an intestinal transplant. The chain couples TRBV5-1 to TRBJ2-3; D is unresolved. Sequenced material: unstimulated CD8+ T cells sorted from spleen or lymph node cells, taken before intestinal transplant. DNA of the CDR3: TGCGCCAGCAGCTTAAGCACTACTAGCACAGATACGCAGTATTTT. This codes for CASSLSTTSTDTQYF.